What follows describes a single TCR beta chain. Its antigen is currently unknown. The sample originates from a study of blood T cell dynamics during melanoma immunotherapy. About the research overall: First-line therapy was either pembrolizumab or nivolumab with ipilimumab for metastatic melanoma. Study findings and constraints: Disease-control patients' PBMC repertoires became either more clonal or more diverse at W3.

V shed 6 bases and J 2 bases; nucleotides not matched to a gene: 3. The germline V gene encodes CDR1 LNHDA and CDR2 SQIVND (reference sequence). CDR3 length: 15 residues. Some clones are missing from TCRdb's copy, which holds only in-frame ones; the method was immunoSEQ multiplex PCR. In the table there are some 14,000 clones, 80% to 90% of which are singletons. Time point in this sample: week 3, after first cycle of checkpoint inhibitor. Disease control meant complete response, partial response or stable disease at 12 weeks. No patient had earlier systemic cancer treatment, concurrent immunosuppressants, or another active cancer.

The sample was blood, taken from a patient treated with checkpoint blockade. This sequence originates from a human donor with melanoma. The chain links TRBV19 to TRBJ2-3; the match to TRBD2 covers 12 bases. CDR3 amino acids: CASRGLAGNTDTQYF. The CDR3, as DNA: TGTGCCAGTAGAGGACTAGCGGGGAACACAGATACGCAGTATTTT. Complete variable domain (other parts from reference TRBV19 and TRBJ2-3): DGGITQSPKYLFRKEGQNVTLSCEQNLNHDAMYWYRQDPGQGLRLIYYSQIVNDFQKGDIAEGYSVSREKKESFPLTVTSAQKNPTAFYLCASRGLAGNTDTQYFGPGTRLTVL.